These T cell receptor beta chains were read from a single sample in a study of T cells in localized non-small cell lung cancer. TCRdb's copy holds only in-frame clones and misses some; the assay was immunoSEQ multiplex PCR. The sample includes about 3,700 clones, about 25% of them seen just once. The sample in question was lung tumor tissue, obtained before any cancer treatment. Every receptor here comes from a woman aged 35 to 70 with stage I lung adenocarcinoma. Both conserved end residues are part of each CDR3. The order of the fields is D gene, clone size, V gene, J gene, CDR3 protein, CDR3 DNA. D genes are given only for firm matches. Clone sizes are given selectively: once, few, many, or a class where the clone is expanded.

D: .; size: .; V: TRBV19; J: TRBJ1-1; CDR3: CASRTWATEAFF; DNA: TGTGCCAGTAGAACCTGGGCCACTGAAGCTTTCTTT
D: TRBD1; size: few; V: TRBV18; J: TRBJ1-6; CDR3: CASSQTGEHYNSPLHF; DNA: TGTGCCAGCTCACAGACAGGGGAGCACTATAATTCACCCCTCCACTTT
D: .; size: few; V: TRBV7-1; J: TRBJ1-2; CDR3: CASSTQQGGFYTF; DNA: TGTGCCAGCAGTACCCAACAGGGAGGATTCTACACCTTC
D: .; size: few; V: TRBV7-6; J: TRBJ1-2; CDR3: CASSTSGGIYGYTF; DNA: TGTGCCAGCAGCACCTCGGGAGGGATCTATGGCTACACCTTC
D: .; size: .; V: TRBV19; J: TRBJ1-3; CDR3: CASIEQGAGNTIYF; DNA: TGTGCCAGTATCGAACAGGGTGCTGGAAACACCATATATTTT
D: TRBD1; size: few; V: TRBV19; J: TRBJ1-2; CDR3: CASSIQGTGAGGYTF; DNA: TGTGCCAGTAGTATACAAGGGACAGGGGCAGGGGGCTACACCTTC
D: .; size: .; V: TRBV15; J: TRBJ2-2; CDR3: CATSRDGERDTGELFF; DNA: TGTGCCACCAGCAGAGACGGGGAGAGGGACACCGGGGAGCTGTTTTTT
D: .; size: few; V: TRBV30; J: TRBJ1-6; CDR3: CAWSGGGRTYNSPLHF; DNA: TGTGCCTGGAGTGGAGGGGGGAGGACCTATAATTCACCCCTCCACTTT
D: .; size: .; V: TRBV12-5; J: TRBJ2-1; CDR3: CASGLARFGVHEQFF; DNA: TGTGCTAGTGGTTTGGCACGGTTCGGCGTCCATGAGCAGTTCTTC
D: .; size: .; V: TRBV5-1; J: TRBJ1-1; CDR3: CASSLVQGRTTEAFF; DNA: TGCGCCAGCAGCTTGGTTCAGGGGCGAACCACTGAAGCTTTCTTT
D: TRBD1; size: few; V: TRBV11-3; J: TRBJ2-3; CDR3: CASSSRTGDTDTQYF; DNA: TGTGCCAGCAGCTCCCGGACAGGGGACACAGATACGCAGTATTTT
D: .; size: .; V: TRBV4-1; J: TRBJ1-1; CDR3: CASSQEGATEAFF; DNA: TGCGCCAGCAGCCAAGAAGGGGCGACTGAAGCTTTCTTT